This is a list of T cell receptor beta chains from one sample in a study of blood T cell repertoires in COVID-19. The repertoire was sequenced with immunoSEQ multiplex PCR; TCRdb's copy has only in-frame clones and lacks some. The table includes tens of thousands of clones, roughly four fifths detected once. What was sequenced was peripheral blood. Receptor source: a man between 45 and 60 years old with active or convalescent COVID-19. Both conserved end residues are part of each CDR3. The D gene is left open where the match is weak. A row's size may be missing; if present it is once, few, many or a size class.

V gene	clone size	D gene	J gene	CDR3 DNA	CDR3 protein
TRBV14	NA	TRBD1	TRBJ2-1	TGTGCCTCCAAGGCCACAGGGGGCAGTGAGCAGTTCTTC	CASKATGGSEQFF
TRBV18	few	TRBD1	TRBJ1-1	TGTGCCAGCTCACCGGGACAGGGGAGGACTGAAGCTTTCTTT	CASSPGQGRTEAFF
TRBV6-5	few	NA	TRBJ2-5	TGTGCCAGCAGTTACTCTCCGGGACAAGAGACCCAGTACTTC	CASSYSPGQETQYF
TRBV2	NA	NA	TRBJ1-5	TGTGCCAGCAGTGAAGCCTTAGGGGATCAGCCCCAGCATTTT	CASSEALGDQPQHF
TRBV7-2	NA	NA	TRBJ2-3	TGTGCCAGCAGCTCTACGAGAGATACGCAGTATTTT	CASSSTRDTQYF
TRBV5-6	few	NA	TRBJ2-2	TGTGCCAGCAGCTTGGACGCAGGGGCCCCCACCGGGGAGCTGTTTTTT	CASSLDAGAPTGELFF
TRBV27	NA	TRBD1	TRBJ1-5	TGTGCCAGCAGGCCGACAGGGTGGTATCGTAGCAATCAGCCCCAGCATTTT	CASRPTGWYRSNQPQHF
TRBV10-3	NA	NA	TRBJ2-7	TGTGCCATGGGCAGTGGGTTCCCCTCCTACGAGCAGTACTTC	CAMGSGFPSYEQYF
TRBV28	NA	NA	TRBJ1-4	TGTGCCAGCAGCTCGACAGTAGCTGGTGAAAAACTGTTTTTT	CASSSTVAGEKLFF
TRBV27	NA	NA	TRBJ1-5	TGTGCCAGCAGTTTAGGACAGACGAATCAGCCCCAGCATTTT	CASSLGQTNQPQHF
TRBV18	once	NA	TRBJ2-2	TGTGCCAGCTCCCCTAACGCGGGGCCCGGGGAGCTGTTTTTT	CASSPNAGPGELFF
TRBV5-1	NA	NA	TRBJ2-2	TGCGCCAGCAGCGTAGGACAATGGGTTTCCGGGGAGCTGTTTTTT	CASSVGQWVSGELFF
TRBV9	NA	NA	TRBJ1-3	TGTGCCAGCAGCGCCGACTGGATTCGGGGAAACACCATATATTTT	CASSADWIRGNTIYF
TRBV3-1/TRBV3-2	few	NA	TRBJ2-7	TGTGCCAGCAGCCACGCCTCATCGGGACTCTCCTACGAGCAGTACTTC	CASSHASSGLSYEQYF
TRBV2	NA	NA	TRBJ2-2	TGTGCCAGCAAGGGGGACAACGCGAACACCGGGGAGCTGTTTTTT	CASKGDNANTGELFF
TRBV28	NA	NA	TRBJ1-5	TGTGCCAGCAGGGACAGCCTCAATCAGCCCCAGCATTTT	CASRDSLNQPQHF
TRBV4-3	NA	TRBD2	TRBJ2-1	TGCGCCAGCAGCCTCCTAAGCGGGGGAAATGAGCAGTTCTTC	CASSLLSGGNEQFF
TRBV10-3	NA	TRBD1	TRBJ1-2	TGTGCCATCAGCGACAGGGATGGCTACACCTTC	CAISDRDGYTF
TRBV24-1	NA	TRBD1	TRBJ1-2	TGTGCCACCAGTGATAGACGACAGGGAGGCTACACCTTC	CATSDRRQGGYTF
TRBV5-8	NA	TRBD2	TRBJ2-5	TGTGCCAGCAGCTACGGCGGGACTAGAAAAGAGACCCAGTACTTC	CASSYGGTRKETQYF
TRBV19	NA	TRBD2	TRBJ2-2	TGTGCCAGTAGATCACTAGCGGGGCCGAACACCGGGGAGCTGTTTTTT	CASRSLAGPNTGELFF
TRBV12-3/TRBV12-4	few	TRBD1	TRBJ1-1	TGTGCCAGCAGTACAGGGGCCGGGGAAGCTTTCTTT	CASSTGAGEAFF
TRBV10-3	NA	TRBD2	TRBJ2-7	TGTGCCATCAGTACAACCGGGACTAGCAACGACGAGCAGTACTTC	CAISTTGTSNDEQYF
TRBV5-5	NA	NA	TRBJ1-1	TGTGCCAGCAGCACCGCGGGCACTGGTAACACTGAAGCTTTCTTT	CASSTAGTGNTEAFF
TRBV19	few	TRBD1	TRBJ1-1	TGTGCCACCAGGGGGCCGACTGAAGCTTTCTTT	CATRGPTEAFF
TRBV28	NA	NA	TRBJ2-7	TGTGCCAGCAGTTTGAGGGACGAGCAGTACTTC	CASSLRDEQYF
TRBV3-1/TRBV3-2	NA	TRBD1	TRBJ2-3	TGTGCCAGCAGCCGTGATTTACAGGGGTTCACAGATACGCAGTATTTT	CASSRDLQGFTDTQYF
TRBV5-1	NA	TRBD1	TRBJ1-1	TGCGCCAGCAGCTGGGGACAGGCGGACACTGAAGCTTTCTTT	CASSWGQADTEAFF
TRBV30	NA	NA	TRBJ2-3	TGTGCCTGGAGTGTACCCCCCGGAGATACGCAGTATTTT	CAWSVPPGDTQYF
TRBV12-3/TRBV12-4	NA	NA	TRBJ2-7	TGTGCCAGCTCCATAACTTACGAGCAGTACTTC	CASSITYEQYF
TRBV2	NA	TRBD1	TRBJ2-2	TGTGCCAGCAGCTATACAGGGGTCAGCACCGGGGAGCTGTTTTTT	CASSYTGVSTGELFF
TRBV10-3	NA	NA	TRBJ1-1	TGTGCCATCACCTTCTCGTCCCTGGGAGCGAACACTGAAGCTTTCTTT	CAITFSSLGANTEAFF
TRBV5-8	NA	TRBD1	TRBJ1-5	TGTGCCAGCAGCTTGCGGACAGGGGCAAATCAGCCCCAGCATTTT	CASSLRTGANQPQHF
TRBV6-5	NA	TRBD1	TRBJ1-4	TGTGCCAGCAGTTACTCGACGGGACAGGGTGACGAAAAACTGTTTTTT	CASSYSTGQGDEKLFF
TRBV3-1/TRBV3-2	NA	NA	TRBJ1-1	TGTGCCAGCAGCCATACAGGGAACACTGAAGCTTTCTTT	CASSHTGNTEAFF
TRBV12-3/TRBV12-4	NA	NA	TRBJ1-5	TGTGCCAGCAGTTCAATGGAGCAGCCCCAGCATTTT	CASSSMEQPQHF
TRBV6-5	NA	NA	TRBJ2-2	TGTGCCAGCAGTTCACCAGGGGTAGGGAACACCGGGGAGCTGTTTTTT	CASSSPGVGNTGELFF
TRBV12-3/TRBV12-4	NA	NA	TRBJ1-2	TGTGCCAGCAGTCCGGGACACAACTATGGCTACACCTTC	CASSPGHNYGYTF
TRBV24-1	NA	NA	TRBJ2-2	TGTGCCACCAGTGACTTCAGGGGAGCGAACACCGGGGAACTGTTTTTT	CATSDFRGANTGELFF
TRBV7-6	NA	TRBD1	TRBJ2-2	TGTGCCAGCAGCTTCAGACAGGGGGGGGCCGGGGAGCTGTTTTTT	CASSFRQGGAGELFF
TRBV7-2	NA	NA	TRBJ1-2	TGTGCCAGCAGGCCCGACAGCTTAAGCCATGGCTACACCTTC	CASRPDSLSHGYTF